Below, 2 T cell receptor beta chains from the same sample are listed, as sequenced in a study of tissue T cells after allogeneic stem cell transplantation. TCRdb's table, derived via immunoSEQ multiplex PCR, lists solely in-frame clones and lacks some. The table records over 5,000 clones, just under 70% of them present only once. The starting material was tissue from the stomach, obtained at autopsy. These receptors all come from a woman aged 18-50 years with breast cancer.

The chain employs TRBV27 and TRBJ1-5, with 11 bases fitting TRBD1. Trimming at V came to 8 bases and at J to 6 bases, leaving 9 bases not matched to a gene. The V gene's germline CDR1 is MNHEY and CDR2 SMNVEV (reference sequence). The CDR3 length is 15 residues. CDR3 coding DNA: TGTGCCAGCTACCCTGGACAGGGGGCCGGTCAGCCCCAGCATTTT. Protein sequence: CASYPGQGAGQPQHF.

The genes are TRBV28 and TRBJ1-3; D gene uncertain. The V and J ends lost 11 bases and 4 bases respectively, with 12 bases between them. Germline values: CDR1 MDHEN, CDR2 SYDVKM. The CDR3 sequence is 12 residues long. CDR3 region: CAAGVGGNTIYF. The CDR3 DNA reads TGTGCCGCCGGTGTGGGCGGAAACACCATATATTTT.